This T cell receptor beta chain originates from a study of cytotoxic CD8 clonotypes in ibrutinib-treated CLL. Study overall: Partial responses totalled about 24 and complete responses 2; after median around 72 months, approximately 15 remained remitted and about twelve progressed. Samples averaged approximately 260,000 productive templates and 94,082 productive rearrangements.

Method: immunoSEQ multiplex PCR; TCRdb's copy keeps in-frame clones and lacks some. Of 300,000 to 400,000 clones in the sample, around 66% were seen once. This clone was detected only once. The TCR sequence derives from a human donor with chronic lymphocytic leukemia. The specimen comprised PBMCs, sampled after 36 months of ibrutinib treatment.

The CDR3 DNA reads as TGTGCCAGTAGATACTTACAGGGGGCAGGTGGCTACACCTTC. Translating it yields CASRYLQGAGGYTF. The chain combines TRBV19 with TRBJ1-2; TRBD1 matches at 9 bases. Trimming removed 6 bases from V and 7 bases from J; junction bases left unmatched: 9. Germline assignment: CDR1 LNHDA and CDR2 SQIVND (reference sequence). CDR3 size: 14 residues.